The 14 T cell receptor beta chains below all came from one sample that was sequenced in a study of T cell repertoires in cytomegalovirus infection. In TCRdb, the reads were re-called with MiXCR into one record per CDR3 protein. The table has under 130,000 distinct CDR3 sequences, 42% seen once. No antigen has been assigned to these receptors. The sequenced sample was CD8+ T cells from cultured PBMCs, obtained from culture after CMV antigen stimulation. Receptor source: a human donor in good health (CMV status not recorded). Some clones in this sample may be carry-over from other donors' samples.

This clonotype was observed a few times. The rearrangement links TRBV7-2 to TRBJ2-3; 11 nucleotides line up with TRBD1. The V segment lost 3 bases and the J segment 5 bases; nucleotides outside the gene matches: 7. There are 16 residues in the CDR3. Germline loops: CDR1 SGHTA, CDR2 FQGNSA. The CDR3: CASSFPGQGVEDTQYF. In DNA form, the CDR3 reads TGTGCCAGCAGCTTCCCGGGACAGGGGGTGGAAGATACGCAGTATTTT. The full variable domain, in which reference TRBV7-2 and TRBJ2-3 provide the parts outside the CDR3, is GAGVSQSPSNKVTEKGKDVELRCDPISGHTALYWYRQSLGQGLEFLIYFQGNSAPDKSGLPSDRFSAERTGGSVSTLTIQRTQQEDSAVYLCASSFPGQGVEDTQYFGPGTRLTVL.

Only a few counts were recorded for this clonotype. The DNA of the CDR3 is TGTGCCAGCAGCTGGGACGGATACGAGCAGTACTTC. Its protein is CASSWDGYEQYF. This chain links TRBV7-3 with TRBJ2-7; D possibly matches TRBD1 or TRBD2 (5 bases each). The CDR3 is made up of 12 amino acids. CDR1 SGHTA and CDR2 FQGTGA come from the germline V gene. The ends were cut back, 4 bases at V and 4 bases at J, with 8 bases in the middle.

Ten or more counts support this clonotype. This sequence joins TRBV12-3 or TRBV12-4 and TRBJ1-1; D is ambiguous. Trimming removed 7 bases from V and 3 bases from J, with 12 bases in between. The CDR3 contains 13 residues. CDR3 amino acids: CASTFGGYTEAFF. As DNA, the CDR3 is TGTGCCAGCACCTTTGGAGGTTACACTGAAGCTTTCTTT.

The chain links TRBV5-5 to TRBJ2-5, with D possibly being TRBD2 (5 bases). The V gene's germline CDR1 is SGHKS and CDR2 YYEKEE (reference sequence). The CDR3 contains 10 residues. CDR3 bases: TGTGCTCCAGAGGGAGAGACCCAGTACTTC. Its protein product is CAPEGETQYF.

This clonotype was seen ten or more times. The gene calls are TRBV12-3 or TRBV12-4 and TRBJ2-4; D is uncertain. The CDR3 is 13 residues long. Trimming cost V 6 bases and J 1 base, with 7 bases left between them. CDR3 region: CASSLRAKNIQYF. CDR3 coding DNA: TGTGCCAGCAGCCTAAGGGCCAAAAACATTCAGTACTTC.

The chain joins TRBV19 to TRBJ2-7, with a possible D match to TRBD1 (6 bases). The CDR3 sequence is 15 residues long. The ends were cut back, 6 bases at V and 2 bases at J, with 17 bases in the middle. Germline CDR1 and CDR2: LNHDA and SQIVND (reference sequence). The CDR3 DNA follows: TGTGCCAGTAGCGTCCAGGACAGCCTTGCCTACGAGCAGTACTTC. This sequence encodes CASSVQDSLAYEQYF.

This clonotype was seen more than once but under ten times. V usage is TRBV12-3 or TRBV12-4 and J usage is TRBJ2-7; 8 nucleotides align to TRBD1. The V gene end was trimmed by 7 bases and the J gene end by 9 bases; junction bases not matched to a gene: 11. The CDR3 is made up of 13 amino acids. The CDR3: CASTPGTGGGQYF. CDR3 nucleotide sequence: TGTGCCAGCACCCCCGGGACAGGAGGAGGGCAGTACTTC.

This chain links TRBV7-2 with TRBJ2-3, with D unclear. The CDR3 covers 15 residues. Trimming cost V 2 bases and J 3 bases, with 12 bases left between them. Germline V gene sequence: CDR1 SGHTA, CDR2 FQGNSA. The CDR3 DNA is TGTGCCAGCAGCTTATTGTCTGGGCTAACAGATACGCAGTATTTT. It codes for CASSLLSGLTDTQYF.

The gene calls are TRBV2 and TRBJ1-5, with D unresolved. The ends were cut back, 6 bases at V and 7 bases at J, with 13 bases in the middle. The germline CDR1 and CDR2 sequences are SNHLY and FYNNEI. The CDR3 is made up of 13 amino acids. For the CDR3, the DNA is TGTGCCAGCAGCCGAGGGCAGTTCCAGCCCCAGCATTTT. It codes for CASSRGQFQPQHF.

Ten or more counts support this clonotype. The chain combines TRBV7-9 with TRBJ2-3; 10 bases agree with TRBD2. The J segment lost 0 bases and the V segment lost 5 bases, leaving 5 bases of the junction unmatched. The CDR3 loop spans 16 amino acids. Germline CDR1 reads SEHNR; CDR2 reads FQNEAQ (reference sequence). CDR3: CASSRLAGGSTDTQYF. The CDR3 DNA follows: TGTGCCAGCAGCAGATTAGCGGGGGGAAGCACAGATACGCAGTATTTT.

This clonotype was seen more than once but under ten times. V gene TRBV6-8 combines with J gene TRBJ2-5, with 7 bases that match TRBD1. V trimming: 6 bases; J trimming: 5 bases; junction bases outside the gene matches: 6. CDR1 is MNHGY, CDR2 SAAAGT, per germline. This CDR3 region has 13 residues. This CDR3 reads CASRATGDETQYF. DNA for the CDR3: TGTGCCAGCAGGGCTACAGGGGACGAGACCCAGTACTTC.

This chain links TRBV7-6 with TRBJ2-7; D assignment may be TRBD1 or TRBD2 (5 bases each). Germline CDR1 SGHVS, CDR2 FNYEAQ. The CDR3 contains 13 residues. Between the trimmed V and J ends, which lost 0 bases and 5 bases, there was a span of 8 bases. CDR3 region: CASSLAGEDEQYF. CDR3 bases: TGTGCCAGCAGCTTAGCGGGGGAAGACGAGCAGTACTTC. Full variable domain (rest looked up from reference TRBV7-6 and TRBJ2-7): GAGVSQSPRYKVTKRGQDVALRCDPISGHVSLYWYRQALGQGPEFLTYFNYEAQQDKSGLPNDRFSAERPEGSISTLTIQRTEQRDSAMYRCASSLAGEDEQYFGPGTRLTVT.

The table lists this clonotype with a few counts. The chain employs TRBV6-1 and TRBJ1-1, with unresolved D. Germline V gene sequence: CDR1 MNHNS, CDR2 SASEGT. The CDR3 length is 11 residues. Trimming left V 8 bases short and J 4 bases short, with 8 bases between. As DNA, the CDR3 is TGTGCCAGCGGAACGATCACTGAAGCTTTCTTT. This gives the protein CASGTITEAFF.

In this sample, this clonotype turned up many times. This rearrangement joins TRBV20-1 to TRBJ1-6; D perhaps matches TRBD1 (6 bases). V lost 1 base and J lost 7, with 11 bases in between. CDR3 size: 14 residues. The germline V gene encodes CDR1 DFQATT and CDR2 SNEGSKA (reference sequence). The CDR3 DNA follows: TGCAGTGCTAGAGTTGGGGGGGCCAATTCACCCCTCCACTTT. Its translation: CSARVGGANSPLHF.